The TCR beta chain described here comes from a study of graft-versus-host responses after intestinal transplantation. Details on this clone: Its antigen is currently unknown.

The study, taken as a whole, reports: Marrow from the recipient contained GvH clones, some of which had appeared first in ileum or blood. Peak levels of circulating GvH clones tracked with early post-transplant HvG declines.

This table comes from immunoSEQ multiplex PCR, and its TCRdb copy is limited to in-frame clones, with some not included. Altogether tens of thousands of clones are present, around 84% being singletons, with the ten largest covering around 0.5%. Between the trimmed V and J ends, which lost 4 bases and 5 bases, there was a span of 11 bases. Germline-derived CDR1 and CDR2 are SNHLY and FYNNEI. This CDR3 has 13 residues. The TCR comes from a human donor who was the organ donor for an intestinal transplant. V usage is TRBV2 and J usage is TRBJ2-5; TRBD1 might be the D (5 bases). This sample comprised unstimulated CD4+ T cells sorted from spleen or lymph node cells, obtained before transplant. CDR3 residues: CASSGDRRETQYF. CDR3 in DNA: TGTGCCAGCAGTGGAGACAGAAGGGAGACCCAGTACTTC.